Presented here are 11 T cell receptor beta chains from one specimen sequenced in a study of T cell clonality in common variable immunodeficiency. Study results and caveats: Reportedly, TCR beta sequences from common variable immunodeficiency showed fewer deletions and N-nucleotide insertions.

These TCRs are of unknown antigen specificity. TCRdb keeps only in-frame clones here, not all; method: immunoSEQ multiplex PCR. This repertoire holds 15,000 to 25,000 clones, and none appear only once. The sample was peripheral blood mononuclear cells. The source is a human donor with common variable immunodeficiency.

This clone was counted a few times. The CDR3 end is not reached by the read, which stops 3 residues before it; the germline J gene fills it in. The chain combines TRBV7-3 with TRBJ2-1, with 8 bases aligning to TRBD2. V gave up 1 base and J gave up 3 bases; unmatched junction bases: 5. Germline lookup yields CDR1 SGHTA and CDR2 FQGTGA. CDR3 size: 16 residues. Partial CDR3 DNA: TGTGCCAGCAGCTTAAGTCGGGGGGGTGTCTACAATGAG. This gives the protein CASSLSRGGVYNE. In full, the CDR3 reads CASSLSRGGVYNEQFF.

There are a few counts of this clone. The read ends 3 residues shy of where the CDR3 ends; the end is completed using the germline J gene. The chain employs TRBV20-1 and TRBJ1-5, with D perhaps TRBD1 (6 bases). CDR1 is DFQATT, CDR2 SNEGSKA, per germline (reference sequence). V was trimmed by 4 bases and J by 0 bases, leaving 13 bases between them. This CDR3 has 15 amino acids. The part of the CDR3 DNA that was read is TGCAGTGCTATTGGACAGCTCAATAGCAATCAGCCC. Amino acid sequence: CSAIGQLNSNQP. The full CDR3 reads CSAIGQLNSNQPQHF.

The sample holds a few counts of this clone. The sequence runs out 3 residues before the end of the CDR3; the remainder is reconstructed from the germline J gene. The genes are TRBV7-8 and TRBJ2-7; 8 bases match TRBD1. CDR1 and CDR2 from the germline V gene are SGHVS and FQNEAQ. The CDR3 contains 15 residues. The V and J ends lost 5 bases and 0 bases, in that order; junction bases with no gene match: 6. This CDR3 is CASSPTGGASYEQYF. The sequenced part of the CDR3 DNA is TGTGCCAGCAGCCCAACAGGGGGTGCCTCCTACGAG.

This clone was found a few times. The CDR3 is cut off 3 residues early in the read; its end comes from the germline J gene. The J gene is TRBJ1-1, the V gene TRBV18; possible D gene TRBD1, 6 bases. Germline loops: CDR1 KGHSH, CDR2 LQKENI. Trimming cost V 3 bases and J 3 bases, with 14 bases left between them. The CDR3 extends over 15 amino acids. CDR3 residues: CASSPNTGLDTEAFF. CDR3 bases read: TGTGCCAGCTCACCTAATACAGGGTTGGACACTGAA. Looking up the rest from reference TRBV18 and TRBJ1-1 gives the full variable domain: NAGVMQNPRHLVRRRGQEARLRCSPMKGHSHVYWYRQLPEEGLKFMVYLQKENIIDESGMPKERFSAEFPKEGPSILRIQQVVRGDSAAYFCASSPNTGLDTEAFFGQGTRLTVV.

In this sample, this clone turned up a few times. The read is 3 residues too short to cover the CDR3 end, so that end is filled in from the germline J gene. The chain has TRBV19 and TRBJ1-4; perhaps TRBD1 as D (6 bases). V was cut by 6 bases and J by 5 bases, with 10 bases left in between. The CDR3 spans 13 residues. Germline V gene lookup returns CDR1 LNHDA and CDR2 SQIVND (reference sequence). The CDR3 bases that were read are TGTGCCAGTAGGATACAGGGAAATGAAAAA. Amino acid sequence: CASRIQGNEK. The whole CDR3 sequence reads CASRIQGNEKLFF. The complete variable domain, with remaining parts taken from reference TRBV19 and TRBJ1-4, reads DGGITQSPKYLFRKEGQNVTLSCEQNLNHDAMYWYRQDPGQGLRLIYYSQIVNDFQKGDIAEGYSVSREKKESFPLTVTSAQKNPTAFYLCASRIQGNEKLFFGSGTQLSVL.

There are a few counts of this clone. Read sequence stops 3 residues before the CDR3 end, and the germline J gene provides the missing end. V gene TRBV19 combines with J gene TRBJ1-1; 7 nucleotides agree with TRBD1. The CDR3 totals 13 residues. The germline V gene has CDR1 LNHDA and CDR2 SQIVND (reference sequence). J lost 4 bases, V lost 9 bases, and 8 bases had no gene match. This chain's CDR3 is CASTKRTGTEAFF. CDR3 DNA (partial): TGTGCCAGCACAAAGAGGACAGGCACTGAA.

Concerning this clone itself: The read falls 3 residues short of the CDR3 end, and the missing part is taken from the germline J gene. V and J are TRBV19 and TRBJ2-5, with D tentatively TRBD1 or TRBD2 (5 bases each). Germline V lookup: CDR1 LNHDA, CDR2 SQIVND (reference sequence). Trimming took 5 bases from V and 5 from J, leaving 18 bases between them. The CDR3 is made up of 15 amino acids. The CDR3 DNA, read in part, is TGTGCCAGTAGTGAGAGGGGTCGGGCAGGGGAGACC. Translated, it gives CASSERGRAGET. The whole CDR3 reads CASSERGRAGETQYF.

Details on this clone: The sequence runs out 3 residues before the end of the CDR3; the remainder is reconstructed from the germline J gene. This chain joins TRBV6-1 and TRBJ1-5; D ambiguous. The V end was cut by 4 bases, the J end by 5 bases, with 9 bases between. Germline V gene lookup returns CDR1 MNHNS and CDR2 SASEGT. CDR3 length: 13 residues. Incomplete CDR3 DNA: TGTGCCAGCAGTGCCACACGGGATCAGCCC. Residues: CASSATRDQP. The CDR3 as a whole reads CASSATRDQPQHF.

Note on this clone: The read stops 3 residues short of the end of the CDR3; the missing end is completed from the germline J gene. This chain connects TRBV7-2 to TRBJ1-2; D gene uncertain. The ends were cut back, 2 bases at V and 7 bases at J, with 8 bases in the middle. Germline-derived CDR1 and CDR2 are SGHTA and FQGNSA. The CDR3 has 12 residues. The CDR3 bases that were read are TGTGCCAGCAGCTTATCTAGCCGTGGC. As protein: CASSLSSRG. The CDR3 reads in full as CASSLSSRGYTF.

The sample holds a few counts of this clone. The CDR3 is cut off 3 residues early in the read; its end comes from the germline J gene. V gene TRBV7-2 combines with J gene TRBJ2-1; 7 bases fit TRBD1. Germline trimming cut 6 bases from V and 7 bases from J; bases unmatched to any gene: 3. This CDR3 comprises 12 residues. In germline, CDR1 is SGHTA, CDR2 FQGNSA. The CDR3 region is CASRLRGNEQFF. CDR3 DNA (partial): TGTGCCAGCAGACTCAGGGGGAATGAG.

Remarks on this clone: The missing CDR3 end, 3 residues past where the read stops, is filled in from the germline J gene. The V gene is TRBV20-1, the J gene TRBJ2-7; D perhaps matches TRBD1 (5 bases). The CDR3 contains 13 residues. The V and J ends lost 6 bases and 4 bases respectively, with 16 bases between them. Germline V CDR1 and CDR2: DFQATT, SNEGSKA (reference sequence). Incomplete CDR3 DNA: TGCAGTGCCTTAGGGCAGGGTGAATACGAG. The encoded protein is CSALGQGEYE. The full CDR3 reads CSALGQGEYEQYF.